Described below is a single TCR beta chain sequence and its context. Its antigen is not identified. This sample is drawn from a study of cytomegalovirus exposure and HLA in healthy donors. Across the study: In a later analysis, it was reported that the 120 or so validation repertoires had been produced on the same platform as the roughly 650 repertoires belonging to the first cohort.

Findings and limits, study-wide: In vitro assays verified that three CMV-associated chains recognized CMV antigens specifically. Published work reported that the classifier diagnosed cytomegalovirus status with high specificity and sensitivity. The listing of 150 to 200 TCR beta chains classed them as cytomegalovirus-associated.

Clones were read by immunoSEQ multiplex PCR, and TCRdb kept only the in-frame ones, dropping some. The sample gives around 94,000 clones, around 96% of which show up once; approximately 1% is in the top ten. The sequenced sample was PBMCs. This clonotype was sampled from a woman aged 18-30 years in good health and CMV-seronegative.

For the CDR3, the DNA is TGTGCCAGCAGCCCCCAACTAGCGGGCAACTACGAGCAGTACTTC. It yields the protein CASSPQLAGNYEQYF. J is TRBJ2-7 and V is TRBV6-1, with TRBD2 identical over 9 bases. CDR1 is MNHNS, CDR2 SASEGT, per germline. The CDR3 sequence is 15 residues long. Trimming removed 6 bases from V and 3 bases from J; junction bases left unmatched: 9.